The 32 T cell receptor beta chains in this list originate from one sample, sequenced in a study of blood T cell repertoires in COVID-19. Libraries were prepared by immunoSEQ multiplex PCR; TCRdb keeps only in-frame clonotypes and omits some of them. The table includes about 250,000 clones, about 80% detected once. What was sequenced was peripheral blood. The receptors shown here come from a man older than 75 with acute or convalescent COVID-19.

This chain connects TRBV28 to TRBJ2-2, with 10 bases that match TRBD2. CDR1 MDHEN and CDR2 SYDVKM come from the germline V gene. Unmatched junction bases numbered 7, after V lost 6 bases and J lost 6 bases. The CDR3 extends over 15 amino acids. CDR3 region: CASRYSGGSAGELFF. CDR3 nucleotides: TGTGCCAGCAGGTATAGCGGGGGGAGCGCCGGGGAGCTGTTTTTT.

This clone has a single count. This rearrangement joins TRBV9 to TRBJ2-7; 11 bases match TRBD1. The junction had 7 bases not matched to a gene; V was cut back by 4 bases and J by 4 bases. Germline CDR1 is SGDLS and CDR2 is YYNGEE. CDR3 size: 15 residues. The CDR3 sequence is CASSKGQGARYEQYF. CDR3 nucleotides: TGTGCCAGCAGCAAAGGACAGGGGGCAAGGTACGAGCAGTACTTC.

The chain is built from TRBV28 and TRBJ2-7; a possible D gene is TRBD1 (6 bases). The length of the CDR3 is 11 residues. Trimming stripped 8 bases from V and 4 bases from J, with 9 bases between. Germline V CDR1 and CDR2: MDHEN, SYDVKM. The CDR3, as DNA: TGTGCCAGCCGGACAGCTTACGAGCAGTACTTC. Protein: CASRTAYEQYF.

On this clone: A read error may account for a junction end that differs from germline. The chain is built from TRBV15 and TRBJ1-1, with 8 bases matching TRBD1. The CDR3 is 15 amino acids. Germline CDR1 LNHNV, CDR2 YYDKDF (reference sequence). The CDR3 bases are TGTGCCACCAGCAGAGGACAGGGGATGAACGCTGAAGCTTTCTTT. Amino acid sequence: CATSRGQGMNAEAFF.

The chain combines TRBV2 with TRBJ1-6; perhaps TRBD1 as D (6 bases). V lost 0 bases to trimming and J lost 8 bases, with 17 bases between them. CDR1 is SNHLY and CDR2 is FYNNEI in the germline V gene. The CDR3 is made up of 17 amino acids. The CDR3 sequence is CASSEAGLGQFYSPLHF. The CDR3 region has the DNA TGTGCCAGCAGTGAAGCGGGTCTCGGACAGTTCTATTCACCCCTCCACTTT.

V usage is TRBV6-6 and J usage is TRBJ1-6; D call uncertain. The CDR3 loop spans 16 amino acids. The ends were cut back, 4 bases at V and 0 bases at J, with 10 bases in the middle. Germline lookup yields CDR1 MNHNY and CDR2 SVGAGI (reference sequence). The CDR3 coding sequence is TGTGCCAGCAGTTCCCAGTCTAGCTCCTATAATTCACCCCTCCACTTT. It encodes CASSSQSSSYNSPLHF.

For this clone: The sample contains more than one DNA sequence encoding this CDR3. The chain employs TRBV18 and TRBJ2-7; D unresolved. V lost 3 bases and J lost 0, with 6 bases in between. The CDR3 is made up of 13 amino acids. The germline V gene has CDR1 KGHSH and CDR2 LQKENI. CDR3 in DNA: TGTGCCAGCTCACCTCTTAGCTCCTACGAGCAGTACTTC. It codes for CASSPLSSYEQYF.

The chain is built from TRBV2 and TRBJ2-7, with a possible D match to TRBD2 (6 bases). The CDR3 runs to 13 residues. The germline V gene encodes CDR1 SNHLY and CDR2 FYNNEI. V gave up 4 bases and J gave up 2 bases, with 9 bases separating them. CDR3 region: CASSVEGTYEQYF. The CDR3 DNA reads TGTGCCAGCAGTGTGGAGGGAACCTACGAGCAGTACTTC.

The chain combines TRBV5-4 with TRBJ2-7; TRBD1 agrees at 7 bases. CDR1 SGHNT and CDR2 YYREEE come from the germline V gene (reference sequence). The CDR3 is made up of 14 amino acids. V dropped 3 bases and J dropped 0; count of bases not matched to a gene: 3. CDR3 DNA sequence: TGTGCCAGCAGCTACCGGGACAGCTCCTACGAGCAGTACTTC. It is translated as CASSYRDSSYEQYF. Variable domain in full (rest from reference TRBV5-4 and TRBJ2-7): ETGVTQSPTHLIKTRGQQVTLRCSSQSGHNTVSWYQQALGQGPQFIFQYYREEENGRGNFPPRFSGLQFPNYSSELNVNALELDDSALYLCASSYRDSSYEQYFGPGTRLTVT.

J is TRBJ1-1 and V is TRBV9, with 11 positions matching TRBD1. The CDR3 totals 15 residues. With V trimmed by 3 bases and J by 5 bases, 6 bases remained unmatched. Germline-derived CDR1 and CDR2 are SGDLS and YYNGEE. As DNA, the CDR3 is TGTGCCAGCAGCGATGGACAGGGGGCGAAAACTGAAGCTTTCTTT. Translating it yields CASSDGQGAKTEAFF. Drawing the rest from reference TRBV9 and TRBJ1-1, the complete variable domain is DSGVTQTPKHLITATGQRVTLRCSPRSGDLSVYWYQQSLDQGLQFLIQYYNGEERAKGNILERFSAQQFPDLHSELNLSSLELGDSALYFCASSDGQGAKTEAFFGQGTRLTVV.

This clone was observed a handful of times. The V and J genes are TRBV3-1 (or the pseudogene TRBV3-2) and TRBJ2-5, with D perhaps matching TRBD2 (5 bases). Per germline, CDR1 LGHDT and CDR2 YNNKEL (reference sequence). Between the trimmed V and J ends, which lost 11 bases and 5 bases, there was a span of 12 bases. The CDR3 loop spans 11 amino acids. The CDR3 reads CASGWRETQYF. The CDR3 DNA is TGTGCCTCGGGATGGAGGGAGACCCAGTACTTC.

The chain employs TRBV6-5 and TRBJ2-3; possibly TRBD1 for D (5 bases). Trimming left V 3 bases short and J 1 base short, with 14 bases between. Germline V CDR1 and CDR2: MNHEY, SVGAGI. The CDR3 loop spans 16 amino acids. The CDR3 coding sequence is TGTGCCAGCAGTTATGGTGGGGCGCGCGGCACAGATACGCAGTATTTT. It codes for CASSYGGARGTDTQYF.

Worth noting for this clone: Within the sample, other DNA sequences also encode this same CDR3. The rearrangement links TRBV3-1 (or the pseudogene TRBV3-2) to TRBJ1-2; TRBD1 matches 11 bases. CDR3 size: 14 residues. The ends lost 5 bases at V and 4 bases at J; junction bases unmatched: 3. The germline V gene encodes CDR1 LGHDT and CDR2 YNNKEL (reference sequence). CDR3 in DNA: TGTGCCAGCAGCGGGGGACAGGGGGGCTATGGCTACACCTTC. Protein product: CASSGGQGGYGYTF.

This clone appeared a single time. This rearrangement joins TRBV3-1 (or the pseudogene TRBV3-2) to TRBJ2-7; 7 nucleotides align to TRBD2. Germline CDR1 reads LGHDT; CDR2 reads YNNKEL (reference sequence). The CDR3 runs 17 residues. The V segment lost 0 bases and the J segment 6 bases; nucleotides outside the gene matches: 14. The CDR3 DNA reads as TGTGCCAGCAGCCAAGAATGGTGGGGGGACTACTCGCTCGAGCAGTACTTC. This translates into CASSQEWWGDYSLEQYF.

Written as DNA, the CDR3 is TGTGCCAGCAGCCTACGGACAGGGCGAGATAGCTCTGGAAACACCATATATTTT. Translated, it gives CASSLRTGRDSSGNTIYF. The chain combines TRBV4-2 with TRBJ1-3; 8 bases agree with TRBD1. The CDR3 sequence is 18 residues long. Losses at the gene ends were 4 bases for V and 0 bases for J; bases not matched to a gene: 11. The germline CDR1 and CDR2 sequences are LGHNA and YNFKEQ.

This clone came up once. The rearrangement uses TRBV6-5 and TRBJ2-2; 11 bases agree with TRBD2. V was pared by 0 bases and J by 6 bases, with 3 bases of the junction left unmatched. This CDR3 has 16 residues. CDR1 MNHEY and CDR2 SVGAGI come from the germline V gene. The chain's CDR3 is CASSYSGLAGPGELFF. CDR3 sequence (DNA): TGTGCCAGCAGTTACTCAGGACTAGCGGGCCCCGGGGAGCTGTTTTTT.

The rearrangement uses TRBV11-2 and TRBJ2-5; perhaps TRBD2 as D (6 bases). CDR3 size: 15 residues. Germline assignment: CDR1 SGHAT and CDR2 FQNNGV. V was shortened by 3 bases and J by 4 bases, with 15 bases between the two germline ends. The CDR3, as DNA: TGTGCCAGCAGCTTGCTCTTTCGGCGGGGAGAGACCCAGTACTTC. This sequence encodes CASSLLFRRGETQYF.

In its sample, this clone was seen a few times. This chain uses TRBV19 with TRBJ1-5; TRBD1 aligns across 8 bases. CDR1 is LNHDA, CDR2 SQIVND, per germline (reference sequence). This CDR3 has 20 residues. Trimming removed 3 bases from V and 5 bases from J; junction bases left unmatched: 21. CDR3 sequence: CASSMPANRGLLRPDQPQHF. For the CDR3, the DNA is TGTGCCAGTAGTATGCCTGCTAACAGGGGGTTATTACGCCCGGATCAGCCCCAGCATTTT.

V gene TRBV28 combines with J gene TRBJ1-4, with D possibly being TRBD1 (5 bases). Germline V CDR1 and CDR2: MDHEN, SYDVKM. V was shortened by 3 bases and J by 5 bases, with 16 bases between the two germline ends. The CDR3 extends over 16 amino acids. The CDR3 region has the DNA TGTGCCAGCAGTTTGGGGGGTGGAGGGCGGAATGAAAAACTGTTTTTT. This codes for CASSLGGGGRNEKLFF.

This rearrangement joins TRBV30 to TRBJ2-7, with D perhaps matching TRBD1 (5 bases). The germline V gene encodes CDR1 GTSNPN and CDR2 SVGIG (reference sequence). The CDR3 consists of 16 residues. Trimming removed 0 bases at V and 7 bases at J, with 22 bases between. The CDR3 sequence: CAWSVSGAGPQREQYF. In DNA form, the CDR3 reads TGTGCCTGGAGTGTATCCGGCGCAGGGCCGCAAAGGGAGCAGTACTTC.

This clone came up a few times. The chain carries TRBV11-2 and TRBJ2-7; TRBD1 matches at 11 bases. The length of the CDR3 is 16 residues. In germline, CDR1 is SGHAT, CDR2 FQNNGV. The V and J ends lost 4 bases and 2 bases, in that order; junction bases with no gene match: 7. CDR3 residues: CASSYFAGQGAYEQYF. The CDR3 DNA sequence: TGTGCCAGCAGCTATTTCGCGGGACAGGGGGCCTACGAGCAGTACTTC.

The chain is built from TRBV2 and TRBJ1-3, with TRBD1 identical over 8 bases. Trimming took 6 bases from V and 4 from J; bases not matched to a gene: 11. The germline V gene encodes CDR1 SNHLY and CDR2 FYNNEI. The CDR3 is 16 residues long. Here the CDR3 reads CASSRLGQGRGNTIYF. CDR3 nucleotide sequence: TGTGCCAGCAGCCGCCTCGGACAGGGAAGAGGAAACACCATATATTTT.

With respect to this clone: The junction does not match germline at one end; this may be a read error. This chain uses TRBV5-4 with TRBJ2-1; 10 bases are a match to TRBD2. The CDR3 extends over 16 amino acids. Germline V gene lookup returns CDR1 SGHNT and CDR2 YYREEE (reference sequence). The DNA for the CDR3 is TGTGCCAGCAGCTTGGGGACTAGCGGCTCCCACAATGAGCAGTTCTTC. Its protein product is CASSLGTSGSHNEQFF. Looking up the rest from reference TRBV5-4 and TRBJ2-1 gives the full variable domain: ETGVTQSPTHLIKTRGQQVTLRCSSQSGHNTVSWYQQALGQGPQFIFQYYREEENGRGNFPPRFSGLQFPNYSSELNVNALELDDSALYLCASSLGTSGSHNEQFFGPGTRLTVL.

The rearrangement links TRBV6-5 to TRBJ1-5; D may be TRBD1 (5 bases). Trimming removed 6 bases from V and 1 base from J, with 10 bases in between. The CDR3 has 14 residues. Germline CDR1 reads MNHEY; CDR2 reads SVGAGI. Here the CDR3 DNA reads TGTGCCAGCAGGTTAGACAGCAGCAATCAGCCCCAGCATTTT. Protein: CASRLDSSNQPQHF.

The chain carries TRBV3-1 (or the pseudogene TRBV3-2) and TRBJ1-1, with 8 bases fitting TRBD1. Germline V lookup: CDR1 LGHDT, CDR2 YNNKEL (reference sequence). Germline trimming cut 3 bases from V and 6 bases from J; bases unmatched to any gene: 15. The CDR3 is 17 amino acids. DNA for the CDR3: TGTGCCAGCAGCCAGCACGCCTCAGACAGGGGAAGCGCTGAAGCTTTCTTT. Protein product: CASSQHASDRGSAEAFF.

J is TRBJ2-3 and V is TRBV29-1; D unclear. Trimming removed 7 bases from V and 1 base from J, with 12 bases in between. The length of the CDR3 is 13 residues. Germline values: CDR1 SQVTM, CDR2 ANQGSEA. The CDR3, as DNA: TGCAGCGCCTACTTTGAGGGCACAGATACGCAGTATTTT. Protein product: CSAYFEGTDTQYF.

Concerning this clone itself: In the same sample, other DNA sequences code for this CDR3. CDR3 residues: CASSLQGGYGYTF. The CDR3 DNA is TGTGCCAGCAGCCTCCAGGGGGGCTATGGCTACACCTTC. V gene TRBV5-4 combines with J gene TRBJ1-2; 7 bases line up with TRBD1. From germline, CDR1 is SGHNT and CDR2 YYREEE (reference sequence). The CDR3 totals 13 residues. After removal of 4 bases from V and 4 bases from J, the junction contained 4 bases not matched to a gene.

The rearrangement uses TRBV5-8 and TRBJ2-7, with 9 nucleotides matching TRBD1. The CDR3 spans 15 residues. CDR1 and CDR2 from the germline V gene are SGHTS and YDEGEE. Unmatched junction bases numbered 3, after V lost 0 bases and J lost 2 bases. CDR3 nucleotides: TGTGCCAGCAGCTTGGGGGGACAGGGCACCTACGAGCAGTACTTC. This gives the protein CASSLGGQGTYEQYF.

The gene calls are TRBV19 and TRBJ2-1, with TRBD1 identical over 8 bases. The CDR3 totals 16 residues. The germline V gene has CDR1 LNHDA and CDR2 SQIVND (reference sequence). Trimming took 7 bases from V and 4 from J; bases not matched to a gene: 12. The DNA of the CDR3 is TGTGCCAGTACCCAGGGGACAGGACGTAGGTACAATGAGCAGTTCTTC. Translated: CASTQGTGRRYNEQFF. Drawing the rest from reference TRBV19 and TRBJ2-1, the complete variable domain is DGGITQSPKYLFRKEGQNVTLSCEQNLNHDAMYWYRQDPGQGLRLIYYSQIVNDFQKGDIAEGYSVSREKKESFPLTVTSAQKNPTAFYLCASTQGTGRRYNEQFFGPGTRLTVL.

The chain has TRBV5-4 and TRBJ2-3; the D gene is possibly TRBD2 (6 bases). The germline V gene has CDR1 SGHNT and CDR2 YYREEE (reference sequence). Trimming took off 0 bases at V and 3 bases at J, with 14 bases between the two ends. The CDR3 covers 16 residues. For the CDR3, the DNA is TGTGCCAGCAGCTTGGGGGCGGGGATGACGACAGATACGCAGTATTTT. Amino acid sequence: CASSLGAGMTTDTQYF.

V is TRBV19 and J is TRBJ2-1; D ambiguous. The germline CDR1 and CDR2 sequences are LNHDA and SQIVND (reference sequence). Trimming pared 1 base from V and 2 bases from J, leaving 9 bases between. This CDR3 contains 15 residues. The CDR3 DNA follows: TGTGCCAGTAGTATAGGCGCCAATGCCTACAATGAGCAGTTCTTC. Protein sequence: CASSIGANAYNEQFF.

The chain links TRBV27 to TRBJ1-1; maybe TRBD1 (6 bases). This CDR3 region has 18 residues. CDR1 is MNHEY, CDR2 SMNVEV, per germline (reference sequence). With 6 bases removed from V and 3 bases from J, the gap between germline ends came to 26 bases. CDR3 amino acids: CASSPPPGQRRLDTEAFF. The DNA of the CDR3 is TGTGCCAGCAGCCCCCCGCCCGGACAGCGCCGTCTGGACACTGAAGCTTTCTTT.